This T cell receptor beta chain was recorded in a study of cytomegalovirus exposure and HLA in healthy donors. Looking at the study overall: Within the Caucasian-associated ancestry cluster were about 81% of the roughly 400 genotyped donors.

The germline V gene encodes CDR1 LNHDA and CDR2 SQIVND (reference sequence). With 10 bases removed from V and 6 bases from J, the gap between germline ends came to 24 bases. The CDR3 is 15 amino acids. The PCR had 60 Vbeta and 13 Jbeta primers. Method: immunoSEQ multiplex PCR; TCRdb's copy keeps in-frame clones and lacks some. The sample has some 130,000 clones, 82% seen once. The receptor's source is a boy between 10 and 17 years old in good health and CMV-seronegative. This rearrangement joins TRBV19 to TRBJ1-1, with D perhaps matching TRBD1 (5 bases). The sample was PBMCs. The CDR3 loop is CAIIGRGLWVAEAFF. CDR3 coding DNA: TGTGCCATCATAGGTAGGGGACTCTGGGTGGCTGAAGCTTTCTTT.